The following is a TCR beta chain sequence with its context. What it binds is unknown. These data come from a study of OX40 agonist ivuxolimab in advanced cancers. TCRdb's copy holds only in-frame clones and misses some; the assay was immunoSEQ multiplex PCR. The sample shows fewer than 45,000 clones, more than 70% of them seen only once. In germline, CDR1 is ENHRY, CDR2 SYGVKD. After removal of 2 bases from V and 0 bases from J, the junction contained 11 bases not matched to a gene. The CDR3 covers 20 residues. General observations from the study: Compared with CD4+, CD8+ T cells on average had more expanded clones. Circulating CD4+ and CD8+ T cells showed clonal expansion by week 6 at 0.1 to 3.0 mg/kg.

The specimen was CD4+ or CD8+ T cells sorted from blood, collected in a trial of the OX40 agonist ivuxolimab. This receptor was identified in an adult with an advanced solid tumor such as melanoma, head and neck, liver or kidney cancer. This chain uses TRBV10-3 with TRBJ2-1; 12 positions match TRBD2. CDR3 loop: CAISEPRLAGAHNSYNEQFF. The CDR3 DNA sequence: TGTGCCATCAGTGAGCCAAGACTAGCGGGGGCCCATAACTCCTACAATGAGCAGTTCTTC.